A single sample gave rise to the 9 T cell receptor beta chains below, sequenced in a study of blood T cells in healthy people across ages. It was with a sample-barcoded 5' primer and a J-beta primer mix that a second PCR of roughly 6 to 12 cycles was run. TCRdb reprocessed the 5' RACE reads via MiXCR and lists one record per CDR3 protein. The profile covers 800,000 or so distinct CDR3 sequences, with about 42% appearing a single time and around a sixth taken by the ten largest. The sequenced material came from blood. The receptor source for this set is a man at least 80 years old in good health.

In DNA form, the CDR3 reads TGCAGTGCTAGTGATTTTGGGCTAGGTTTAGATACGCAGTATTTT. Translated, it gives CSASDFGLGLDTQYF. The J gene is TRBJ2-3, the V gene TRBV20-1; the D is unclear. Trimming took off 3 bases at V and 5 bases at J, with 18 bases between the two ends. CDR3 length: 15 amino acids. The germline CDR1 and CDR2 sequences are DFQATT and SNEGSKA (reference sequence).

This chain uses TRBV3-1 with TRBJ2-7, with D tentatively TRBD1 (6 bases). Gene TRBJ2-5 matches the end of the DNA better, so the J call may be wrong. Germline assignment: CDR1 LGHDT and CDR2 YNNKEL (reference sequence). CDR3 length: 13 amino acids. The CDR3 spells CASTRGTGETQYF. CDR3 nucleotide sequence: TGTGCCTCCACGAGGGGGACGGGAGAGACCCAGTACTTC.

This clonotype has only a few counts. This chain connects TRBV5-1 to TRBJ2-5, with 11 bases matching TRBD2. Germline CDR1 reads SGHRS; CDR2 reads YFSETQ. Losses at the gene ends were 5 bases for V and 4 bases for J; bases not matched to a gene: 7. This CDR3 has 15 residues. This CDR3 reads CASSRDSGRGETQYF. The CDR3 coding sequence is TGCGCCAGCAGTCGAGATAGCGGGAGGGGAGAGACCCAGTACTTC.

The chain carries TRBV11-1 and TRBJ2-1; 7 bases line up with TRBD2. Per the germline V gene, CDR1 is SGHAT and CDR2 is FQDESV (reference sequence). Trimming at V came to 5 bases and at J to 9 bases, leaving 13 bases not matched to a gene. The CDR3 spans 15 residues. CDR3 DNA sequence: TGTGCCAGCAGCCGAGGGAGCGGGACGGCGGGTGAGCAGTTCTTC. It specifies CASSRGSGTAGEQFF.

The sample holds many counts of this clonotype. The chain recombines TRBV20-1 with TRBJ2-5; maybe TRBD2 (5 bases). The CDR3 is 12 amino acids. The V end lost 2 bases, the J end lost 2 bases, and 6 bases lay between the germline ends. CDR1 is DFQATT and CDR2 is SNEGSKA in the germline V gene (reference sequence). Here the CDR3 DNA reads TGCAGTGCTAGATCGGGACAAGAGACCCAGTACTTC. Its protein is CSARSGQETQYF.

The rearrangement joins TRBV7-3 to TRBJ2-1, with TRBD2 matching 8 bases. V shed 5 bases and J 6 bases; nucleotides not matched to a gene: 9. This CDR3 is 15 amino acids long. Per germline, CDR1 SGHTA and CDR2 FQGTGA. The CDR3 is CASSPSGSRANEQFF. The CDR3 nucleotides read TGTGCCAGCAGCCCCAGCGGGAGCAGGGCCAATGAGCAGTTCTTC.

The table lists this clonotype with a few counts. The CDR3 nucleotides read TGCAGCGTCCTGTCATGGGACAGGGGAGGTGGTAACACCATATATTTT. Protein: CSVLSWDRGGGNTIYF. The rearrangement uses TRBV29-1 and TRBJ1-3, with 10 bases lining up with TRBD1. Germline trimming cut 6 bases from V and 7 bases from J; bases unmatched to any gene: 15. CDR1 is SQVTM and CDR2 is ANQGSEA in the germline V gene. CDR3 size: 16 residues.

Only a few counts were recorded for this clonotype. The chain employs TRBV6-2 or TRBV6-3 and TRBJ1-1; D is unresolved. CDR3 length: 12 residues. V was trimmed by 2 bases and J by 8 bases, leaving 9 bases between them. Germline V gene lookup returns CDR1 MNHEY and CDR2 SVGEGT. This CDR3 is CASSYEVAEAFF. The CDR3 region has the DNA TGTGCCAGCAGTTACGAGGTCGCCGAAGCTTTCTTT.

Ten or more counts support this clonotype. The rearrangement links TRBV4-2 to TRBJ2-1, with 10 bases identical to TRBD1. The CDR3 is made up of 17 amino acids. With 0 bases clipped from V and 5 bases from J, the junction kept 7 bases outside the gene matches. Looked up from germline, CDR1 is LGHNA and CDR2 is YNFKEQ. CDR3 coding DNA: TGTGCCAGCAGCCAAGATCCGAGGGGACAGGGGAACAATGAGCAGTTCTTC. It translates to CASSQDPRGQGNNEQFF.